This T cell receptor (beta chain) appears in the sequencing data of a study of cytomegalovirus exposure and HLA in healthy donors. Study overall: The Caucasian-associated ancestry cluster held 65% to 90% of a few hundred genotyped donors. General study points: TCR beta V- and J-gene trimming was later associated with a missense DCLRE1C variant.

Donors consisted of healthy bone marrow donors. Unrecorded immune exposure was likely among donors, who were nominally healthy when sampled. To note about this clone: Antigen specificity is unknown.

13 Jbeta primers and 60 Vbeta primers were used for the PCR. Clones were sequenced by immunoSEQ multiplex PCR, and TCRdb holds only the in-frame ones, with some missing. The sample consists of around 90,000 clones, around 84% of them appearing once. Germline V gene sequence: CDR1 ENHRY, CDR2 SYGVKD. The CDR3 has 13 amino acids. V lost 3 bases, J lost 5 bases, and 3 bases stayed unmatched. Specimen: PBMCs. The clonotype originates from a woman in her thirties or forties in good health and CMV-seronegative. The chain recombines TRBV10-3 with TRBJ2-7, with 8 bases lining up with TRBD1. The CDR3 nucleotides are TGTGCCATCAGTGACCCGGACAGGGACGAGCAGTACTTC. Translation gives CAISDPDRDEQYF.